This record covers a single T cell receptor beta chain. TCRdb re-called the RACE reads with MiXCR, one entry per CDR3 protein. Of more than 250,000 distinct CDR3 sequences detected, more than 6.5% appear once; the ten largest clones hold about 2.1%. V lost 1 base and J 7 bases, leaving 7 bases between the germline ends. This CDR3 has 12 amino acids. Stated time point: pre-sensitization, week 0. Treatment described: therapeutic diphenylcyclopropenone sensitization with weekly scalp DPC. This specimen belongs to a study of human T cells and chemical hapten exposure. Turning to the study itself: The cohort included alopecia areata under or over 50% scalp, totalis and universalis. Largely, small differences in pooled library volume made per-sample TCR yields vary.

This sequence joins TRBV12-3 or TRBV12-4 and TRBJ1-2; D gene unclear. This clonotype was sampled from a woman between 40 and 50 years old with alopecia areata. Some clones in this sample may be carry-over from other donors' samples. This material consisted of whole blood, taken in connection with sensitization to the hapten diphenylcyclopropenone (DPC). CDR3 sequence reads: CASSLGRPGYTF. CDR3 in DNA: TGTGCCAGCAGTTTAGGCCGCCCTGGCTACACCTTC.